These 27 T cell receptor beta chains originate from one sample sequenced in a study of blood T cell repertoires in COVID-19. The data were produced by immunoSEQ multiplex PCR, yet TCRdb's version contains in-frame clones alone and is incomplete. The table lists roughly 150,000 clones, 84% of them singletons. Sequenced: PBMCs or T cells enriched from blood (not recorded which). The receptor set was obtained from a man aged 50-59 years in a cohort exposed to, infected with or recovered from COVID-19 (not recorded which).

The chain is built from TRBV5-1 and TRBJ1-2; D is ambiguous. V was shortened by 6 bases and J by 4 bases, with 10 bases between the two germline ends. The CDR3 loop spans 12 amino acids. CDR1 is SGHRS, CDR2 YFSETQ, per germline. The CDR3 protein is CASTDDTYGYTF. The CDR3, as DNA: TGCGCCAGCACCGACGACACCTATGGCTACACCTTC.

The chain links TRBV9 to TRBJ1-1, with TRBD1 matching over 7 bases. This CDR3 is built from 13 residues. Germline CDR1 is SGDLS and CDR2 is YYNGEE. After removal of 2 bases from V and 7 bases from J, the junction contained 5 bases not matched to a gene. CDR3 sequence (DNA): TGTGCCAGCAGCGTGGGGACAGCTTTTGAAGCTTTCTTT. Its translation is CASSVGTAFEAFF.

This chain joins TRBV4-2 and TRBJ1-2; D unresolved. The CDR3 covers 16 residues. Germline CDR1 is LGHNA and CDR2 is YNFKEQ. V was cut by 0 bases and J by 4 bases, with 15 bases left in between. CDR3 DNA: TGTGCCAGCAGCCAAGATTTAGGCCAGGTCTTCTATGGCTACACCTTC. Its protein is CASSQDLGQVFYGYTF.

The CDR3: CASTLPLTYEQYF. DNA of the CDR3: TGTGCCAGCACCCTCCCCCTAACCTACGAGCAGTACTTC. The chain links TRBV2 to TRBJ2-7, with D uncertain. The CDR3 is made up of 13 amino acids. Germline V gives CDR1 SNHLY, CDR2 FYNNEI. Trimming pared 7 bases from V and 2 bases from J, leaving 12 bases between.

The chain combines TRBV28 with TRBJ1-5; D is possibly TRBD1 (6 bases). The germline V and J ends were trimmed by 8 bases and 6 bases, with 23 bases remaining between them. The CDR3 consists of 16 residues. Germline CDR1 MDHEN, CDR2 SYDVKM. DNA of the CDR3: TGTGCCAGCCACCCTCAATCCAGGGGAGTCCGTCAGCCCCAGCATTTT. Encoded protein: CASHPQSRGVRQPQHF.

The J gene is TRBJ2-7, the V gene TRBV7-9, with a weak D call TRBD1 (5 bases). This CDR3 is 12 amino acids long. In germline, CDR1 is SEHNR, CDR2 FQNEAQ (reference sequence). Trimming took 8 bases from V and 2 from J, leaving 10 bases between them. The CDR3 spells CASGIGAYEQYF. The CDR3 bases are TGTGCCAGCGGGATAGGGGCCTACGAGCAGTACTTC.

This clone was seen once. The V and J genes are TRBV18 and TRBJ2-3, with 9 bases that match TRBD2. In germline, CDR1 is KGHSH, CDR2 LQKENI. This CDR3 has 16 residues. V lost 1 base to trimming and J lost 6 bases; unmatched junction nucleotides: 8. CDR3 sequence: CASSPLAGDSSDTQYF. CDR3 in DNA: TGTGCCAGCTCACCACTAGCGGGAGATTCATCGGATACGCAGTATTTT.

Here the CDR3 reads CASRSRVNTQYF. The CDR3 DNA reads TGTGCCAGTAGGTCCAGGGTAAATACGCAGTATTTT. J is TRBJ2-3 and V is TRBV19; D is perhaps TRBD1 (5 bases). The CDR3 is 12 amino acids. CDR1 is LNHDA, CDR2 SQIVND, per germline (reference sequence). V lost 6 bases, J lost 7 bases, and 11 bases lay in between.

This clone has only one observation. This CDR3 reads CASSAPGVPGYTF. CDR3 coding DNA: TGTGCCAGCAGCGCGCCAGGGGTTCCTGGCTACACCTTC. The chain uses TRBV9 and TRBJ1-2, with a possible D match to TRBD1 (6 bases). The germline gives CDR1 SGDLS, CDR2 YYNGEE. The CDR3 is 13 residues long. Deletions cut 3 bases from V and 7 bases from J, with 13 bases between.

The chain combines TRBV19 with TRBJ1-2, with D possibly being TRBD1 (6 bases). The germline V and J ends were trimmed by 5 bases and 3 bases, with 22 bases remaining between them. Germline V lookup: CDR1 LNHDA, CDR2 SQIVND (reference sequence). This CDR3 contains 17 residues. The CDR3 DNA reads TGTGCCAGTAGTCCGCAAACAGGGTCTGGGGGCGACTATGGCTACACCTTC. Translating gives CASSPQTGSGGDYGYTF.

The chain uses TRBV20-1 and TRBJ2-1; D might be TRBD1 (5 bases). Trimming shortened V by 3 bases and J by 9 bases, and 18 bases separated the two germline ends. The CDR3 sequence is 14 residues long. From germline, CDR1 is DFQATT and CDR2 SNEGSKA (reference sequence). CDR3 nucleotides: TGCAGTGCTAGTATGGGGCTAGTCTTCGGTGAGCAGTTCTTC. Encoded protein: CSASMGLVFGEQFF.

The CDR3 here is CASGTSGTQYF. DNA of the CDR3: TGTGCCAGCGGGACATCCGGTACGCAGTATTTT. This sequence joins TRBV7-9 and TRBJ2-3, with a weak D call TRBD1 (6 bases). This CDR3 contains 11 residues. The V gene lost 8 bases and the J gene lost 8 bases, with 11 bases spanning the gap. Germline CDR1 reads SEHNR; CDR2 reads FQNEAQ (reference sequence).

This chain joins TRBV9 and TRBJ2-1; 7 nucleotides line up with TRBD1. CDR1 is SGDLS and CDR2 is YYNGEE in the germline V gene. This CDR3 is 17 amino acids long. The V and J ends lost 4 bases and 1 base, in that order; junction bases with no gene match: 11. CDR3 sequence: CASSPRFRQGSYNEQFF. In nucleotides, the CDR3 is TGTGCCAGCAGCCCCCGATTTAGACAGGGTTCCTACAATGAGCAGTTCTTC.

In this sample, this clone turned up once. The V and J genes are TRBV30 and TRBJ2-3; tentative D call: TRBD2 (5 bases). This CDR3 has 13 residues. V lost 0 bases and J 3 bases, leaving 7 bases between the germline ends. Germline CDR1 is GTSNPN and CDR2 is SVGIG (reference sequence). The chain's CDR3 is CAWSVTSTDTQYF. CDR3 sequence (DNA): TGTGCCTGGAGTGTAACTAGTACAGATACGCAGTATTTT.

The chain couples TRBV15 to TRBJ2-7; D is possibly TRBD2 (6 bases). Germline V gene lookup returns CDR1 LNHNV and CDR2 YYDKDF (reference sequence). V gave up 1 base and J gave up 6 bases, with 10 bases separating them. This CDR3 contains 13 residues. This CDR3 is CATSRGDFSEQYF. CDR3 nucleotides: TGTGCCACCAGCAGAGGGGACTTTAGCGAGCAGTACTTC. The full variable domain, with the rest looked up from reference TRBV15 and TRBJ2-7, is DAMVIQNPRYQVTQFGKPVTLSCSQTLNHNVMYWYQQKSSQAPKLLFHYYDKDFNNEADTPDNFQSRRPNTSFCFLDIRSPGLGDTAMYLCATSRGDFSEQYFGPGTRLTVT.

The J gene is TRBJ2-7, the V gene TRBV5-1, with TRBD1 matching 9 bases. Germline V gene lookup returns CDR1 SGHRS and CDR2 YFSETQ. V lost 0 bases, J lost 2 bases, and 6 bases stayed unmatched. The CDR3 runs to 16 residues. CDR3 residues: CASSLGAGQGPYEQYF. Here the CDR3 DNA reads TGCGCCAGCAGCTTGGGCGCGGGACAGGGACCCTACGAGCAGTACTTC. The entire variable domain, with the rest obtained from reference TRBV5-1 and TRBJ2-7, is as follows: KAGVTQTPRYLIKTRGQQVTLSCSPISGHRSVSWYQQTPGQGLQFLFEYFSETQRNKGNFPGRFSGRQFSNSRSEMNVSTLELGDSALYLCASSLGAGQGPYEQYFGPGTRLTVT.

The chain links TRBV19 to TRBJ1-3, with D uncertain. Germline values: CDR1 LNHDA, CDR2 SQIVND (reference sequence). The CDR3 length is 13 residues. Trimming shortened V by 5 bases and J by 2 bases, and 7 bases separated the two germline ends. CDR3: CASSVEAGNTIYF. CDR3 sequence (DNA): TGTGCCAGTAGTGTCGAGGCTGGAAACACCATATATTTT.

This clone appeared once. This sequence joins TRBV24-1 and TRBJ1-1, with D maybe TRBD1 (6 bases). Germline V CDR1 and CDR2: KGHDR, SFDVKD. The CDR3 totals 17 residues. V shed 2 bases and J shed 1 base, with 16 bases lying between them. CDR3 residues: CATSDSTRGGANTEAFF. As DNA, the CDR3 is TGTGCCACCAGTGATTCGACTCGGGGGGGGGCGAACACTGAAGCTTTCTTT.

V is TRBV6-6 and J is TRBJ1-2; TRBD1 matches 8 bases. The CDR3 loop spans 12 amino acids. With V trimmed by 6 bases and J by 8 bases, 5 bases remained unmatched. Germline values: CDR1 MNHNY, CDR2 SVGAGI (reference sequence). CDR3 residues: CASRIQGAGYTF. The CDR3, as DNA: TGTGCCAGCAGAATTCAGGGGGCGGGCTACACCTTC.

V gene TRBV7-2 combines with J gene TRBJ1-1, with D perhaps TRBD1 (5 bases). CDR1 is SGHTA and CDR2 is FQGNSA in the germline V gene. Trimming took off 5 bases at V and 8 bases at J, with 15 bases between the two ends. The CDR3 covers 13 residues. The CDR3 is CASSRSLGPEAFF. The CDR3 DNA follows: TGTGCCAGCAGCCGATCGCTGGGGCCCGAAGCTTTCTTT.

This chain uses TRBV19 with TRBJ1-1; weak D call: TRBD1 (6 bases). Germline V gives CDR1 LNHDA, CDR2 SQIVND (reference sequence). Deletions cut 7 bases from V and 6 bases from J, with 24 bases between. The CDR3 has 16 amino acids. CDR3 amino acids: CASKRQGISETAEAFF. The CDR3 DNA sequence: TGTGCCAGTAAAAGGCAGGGGATAAGTGAAACCGCTGAAGCTTTCTTT.

DNA for the CDR3: TGTGCCAGCAGTTACTCGCGACAGGGGGCCTACAATGAGCAGTTCTTC. Translation: CASSYSRQGAYNEQFF. The chain employs TRBV6-5 and TRBJ2-1; 9 bases are a match to TRBD1. The trim removed 0 bases at V and 2 bases at J, leaving 2 bases unmatched. The CDR3 is made up of 16 amino acids. CDR1 and CDR2 from the germline V gene are MNHEY and SVGAGI.

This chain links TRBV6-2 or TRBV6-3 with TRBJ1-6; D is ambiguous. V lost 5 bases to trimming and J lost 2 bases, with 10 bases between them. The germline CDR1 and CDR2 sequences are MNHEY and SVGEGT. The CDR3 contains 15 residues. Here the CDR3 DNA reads TGTGCCAGCAGTCTTGCGGTGACCTATAATTCACCCCTCCACTTT. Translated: CASSLAVTYNSPLHF.

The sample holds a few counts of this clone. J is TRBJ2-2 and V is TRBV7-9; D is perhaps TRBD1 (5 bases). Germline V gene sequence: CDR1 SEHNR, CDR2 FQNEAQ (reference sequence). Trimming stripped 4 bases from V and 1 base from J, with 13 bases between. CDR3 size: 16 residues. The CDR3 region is CASSSEGHLNTGELFF. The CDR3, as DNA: TGTGCCAGCAGCTCTGAAGGACACCTGAACACCGGGGAGCTGTTTTTT.

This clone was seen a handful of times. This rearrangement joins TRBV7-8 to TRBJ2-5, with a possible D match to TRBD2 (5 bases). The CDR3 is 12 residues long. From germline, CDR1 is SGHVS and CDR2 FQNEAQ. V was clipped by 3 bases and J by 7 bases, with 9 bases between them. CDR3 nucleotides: TGTGCCAGCAGCTTTCTACGGGGGACCCAGTACTTC. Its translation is CASSFLRGTQYF.

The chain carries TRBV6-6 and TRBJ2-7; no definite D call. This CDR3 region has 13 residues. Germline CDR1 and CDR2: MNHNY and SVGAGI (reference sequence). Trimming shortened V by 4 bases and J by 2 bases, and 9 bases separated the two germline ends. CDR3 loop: CASSSRRTYEQYF. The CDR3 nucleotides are TGTGCCAGCAGTTCGAGGCGGACCTACGAGCAGTACTTC.

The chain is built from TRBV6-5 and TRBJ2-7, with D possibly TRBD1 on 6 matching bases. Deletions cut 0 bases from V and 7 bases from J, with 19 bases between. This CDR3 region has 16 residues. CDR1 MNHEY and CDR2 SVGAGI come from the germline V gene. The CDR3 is CASSYSYAQGWDEQYF. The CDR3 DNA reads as TGTGCCAGCAGTTACTCGTATGCACAGGGTTGGGATGAGCAGTACTTC.